This is a list of T cell receptor beta chains from one sample in a study of T cells in Graves' hyperthyroidism and ophthalmopathy. TCRdb redid the calling of the multiplex PCR reads with MiXCR, one entry per CDR3 protein. The sample lists nearly 750,000 distinct CDR3 sequences; 30% to 40% were seen once. Sample: blood. The receptors derive from a woman aged 40-49 years with Graves' hyperthyroidism. The CDR3 runs from the conserved cysteine through the conserved F or W. Fields, in order: D gene, V gene, clone size, J gene, CDR3 protein, CDR3 DNA. The D gene is left open where the match is weak. Clone size is stated in some rows and not others, as once, few, many or a class when expanded.

d_call: TRBD1
v_call: TRBV13
clone_size: few
j_call: TRBJ2-7
cdr3_aa: CASSLVYGTGNHEQYF
cdr3_nt: TGTGCCAGCAGCTTGGTTTACGGGACAGGGAACCACGAGCAGTACTTC

d_call: NA
v_call: TRBV6-5
clone_size: NA
j_call: TRBJ2-7
cdr3_aa: CASSYRGGNEQYF
cdr3_nt: TGTGCCAGCAGTTACAGGGGCGGAAACGAGCAGTACTTC

d_call: NA
v_call: TRBV6-6
clone_size: once
j_call: TRBJ2-7
cdr3_aa: CAIGRESHDEQYF
cdr3_nt: TGTGCCATCGGCAGGGAATCCCACGACGAGCAGTACTTC

d_call: NA
v_call: TRBV6-5
clone_size: few
j_call: TRBJ2-5
cdr3_aa: CASGRGIQETQYF
cdr3_nt: TGTGCCAGCGGTCGGGGGATCCAAGAGACCCAGTACTTC

d_call: TRBD1
v_call: TRBV24-1
clone_size: few
j_call: TRBJ2-7
cdr3_aa: CATSGDRGTYEQYF
cdr3_nt: TGTGCCACCAGTGGGGACAGGGGTACCTACGAGCAGTACTTC

d_call: NA
v_call: TRBV12-3/TRBV12-4
clone_size: many
j_call: TRBJ1-6
cdr3_aa: CASSLSKDSPLHF
cdr3_nt: TGTGCCAGCAGTTTAAGCAAGGATTCACCCCTCCACTTT

d_call: TRBD2
v_call: TRBV4-1
clone_size: few
j_call: TRBJ2-7
cdr3_aa: CASSPRDYTYEQYF
cdr3_nt: TGCGCCAGCAGCCCCCGGGACTACACCTACGAGCAGTACTTC

d_call: TRBD1
v_call: TRBV10-3
clone_size: few
j_call: TRBJ1-2
cdr3_aa: CAISESTGTHYGYTF
cdr3_nt: TGTGCCATCAGTGAGTCGACAGGGACCCACTATGGCTACACCTTC

d_call: TRBD1
v_call: TRBV19
clone_size: few
j_call: TRBJ2-5
cdr3_aa: CASSIGQGNIGETQYF
cdr3_nt: TGTGCCAGTAGTATTGGACAGGGGAATATAGGCGAGACCCAGTACTTC

d_call: TRBD1
v_call: TRBV12-3/TRBV12-4
clone_size: NA
j_call: TRBJ1-2
cdr3_aa: CASSIRDRGLNYGYTF
cdr3_nt: TGTGCCAGCAGTATCCGGGACAGGGGGCTGAACTATGGCTACACCTTC

d_call: NA
v_call: TRBV6-5
clone_size: few
j_call: TRBJ1-1
cdr3_aa: CASRTLTGVRQTEAFF
cdr3_nt: TGTGCCAGCAGAACCTTGACCGGCGTAAGGCAAACAGAAGCTTTCTTT

d_call: TRBD1
v_call: TRBV12-5
clone_size: few
j_call: TRBJ1-6
cdr3_aa: CASGLVWTGGYSPLHF
cdr3_nt: TGTGCTAGTGGTTTGGTATGGACAGGGGGATATTCACCCCTCCACTTT

d_call: TRBD1
v_call: TRBV19
clone_size: NA
j_call: TRBJ1-2
cdr3_aa: CASSLSSTGFGYTF
cdr3_nt: TGTGCCAGCAGTTTATCGTCGACAGGGTTTGGCTACACCTTC

d_call: NA
v_call: TRBV19
clone_size: NA
j_call: TRBJ1-4
cdr3_aa: CASYPQTGATNEKLFF
cdr3_nt: TGTGCCAGTTACCCACAGACCGGGGCAACTAATGAAAAACTGTTTTTT

d_call: NA
v_call: TRBV12-3/TRBV12-4
clone_size: many
j_call: TRBJ2-5
cdr3_aa: CASSRQVQETQYF
cdr3_nt: TGTGCCAGCAGTCGACAGGTACAAGAGACCCAGTACTTC

d_call: TRBD1
v_call: TRBV11-2
clone_size: many
j_call: TRBJ1-5
cdr3_aa: CASSLATGGQPQHF
cdr3_nt: TGTGCCAGCAGCTTAGCGACAGGGGGTCAGCCCCAGCATTTT

d_call: NA
v_call: TRBV7-2
clone_size: few
j_call: TRBJ1-4
cdr3_aa: CASSPGGEKLFF
cdr3_nt: TGTGCCAGCAGCCCCGGGGGTGAAAAACTGTTTTTT

d_call: NA
v_call: TRBV12-3/TRBV12-4
clone_size: NA
j_call: TRBJ1-1
cdr3_aa: CASTVVGYTEAFF
cdr3_nt: TGTGCCAGCACCGTAGTAGGATACACTGAAGCTTTCTTT

d_call: NA
v_call: TRBV29-1
clone_size: NA
j_call: TRBJ2-3
cdr3_aa: CSVEVDGFYDTQYF
cdr3_nt: TGCAGCGTTGAAGTGGACGGGTTTTATGATACGCAGTATTTT

d_call: NA
v_call: TRBV19
clone_size: NA
j_call: TRBJ1-5
cdr3_aa: CASSIWKDSNQPQHF
cdr3_nt: TGTGCCAGTAGTATCTGGAAAGATAGCAATCAGCCCCAGCATTTT

d_call: NA
v_call: TRBV20-1
clone_size: once
j_call: TRBJ1-5
cdr3_aa: CSASSQISQPQHF
cdr3_nt: TGCAGTGCTAGTAGTCAGATCAGTCAGCCCCAGCATTTT

d_call: TRBD1
v_call: TRBV5-6
clone_size: many
j_call: TRBJ2-5
cdr3_aa: CASSGTGTGLETQYF
cdr3_nt: TGTGCCAGCAGCGGAACCGGGACAGGGTTGGAGACCCAGTACTTC